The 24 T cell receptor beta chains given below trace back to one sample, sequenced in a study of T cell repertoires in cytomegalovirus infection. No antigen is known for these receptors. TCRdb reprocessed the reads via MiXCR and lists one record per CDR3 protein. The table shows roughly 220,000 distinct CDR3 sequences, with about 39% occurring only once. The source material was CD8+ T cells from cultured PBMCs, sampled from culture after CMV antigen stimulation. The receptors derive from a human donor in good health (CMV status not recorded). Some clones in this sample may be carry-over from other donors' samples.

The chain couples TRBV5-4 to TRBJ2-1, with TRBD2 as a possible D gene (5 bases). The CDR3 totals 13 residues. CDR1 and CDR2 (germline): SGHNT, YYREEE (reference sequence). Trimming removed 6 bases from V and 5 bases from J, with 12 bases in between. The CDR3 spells CASTSGRHNEQFF. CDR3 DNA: TGTGCCAGCACCTCGGGGAGACACAATGAGCAGTTCTTC. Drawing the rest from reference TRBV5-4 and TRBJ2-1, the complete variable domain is ETGVTQSPTHLIKTRGQQVTLRCSSQSGHNTVSWYQQALGQGPQFIFQYYREEENGRGNFPPRFSGLQFPNYSSELNVNALELDDSALYLCASTSGRHNEQFFGPGTRLTVL.

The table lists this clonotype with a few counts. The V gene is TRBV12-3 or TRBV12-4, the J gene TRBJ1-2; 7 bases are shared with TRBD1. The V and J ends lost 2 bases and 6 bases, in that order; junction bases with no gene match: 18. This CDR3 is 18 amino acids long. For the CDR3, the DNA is TGTGCCAGCAGTTTAAAGTTCCACCTAGAACAGGGGCGCGATGGCTACACCTTC. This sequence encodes CASSLKFHLEQGRDGYTF.

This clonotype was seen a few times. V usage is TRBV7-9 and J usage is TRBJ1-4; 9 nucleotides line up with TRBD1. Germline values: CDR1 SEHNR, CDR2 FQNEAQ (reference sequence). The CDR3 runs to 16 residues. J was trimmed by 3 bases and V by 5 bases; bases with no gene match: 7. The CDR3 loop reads CASSHRDRAANEKLFF. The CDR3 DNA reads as TGTGCCAGCAGCCACCGGGACAGGGCTGCTAATGAAAAACTGTTTTTT.

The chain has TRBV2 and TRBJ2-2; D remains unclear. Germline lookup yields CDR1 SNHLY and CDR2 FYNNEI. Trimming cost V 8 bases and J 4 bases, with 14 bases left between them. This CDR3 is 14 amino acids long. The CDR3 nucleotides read TGTGCCAGCTACCCTCCTGAAGGCACCGGGGAGCTGTTTTTT. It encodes CASYPPEGTGELFF.

CDR3 DNA sequence: TGTGCCAGCAGCTTAAGTCGGCAGACGCTTCTGAGCTCCTACAATGAGCAGTTCTTC. Protein: CASSLSRQTLLSSYNEQFF. The J gene is TRBJ2-1, the V gene TRBV11-2; no definite D call. Germline CDR1 and CDR2: SGHAT and FQNNGV. The ends were cut back, 2 bases at V and 0 bases at J, with 20 bases in the middle. CDR3 length: 19 residues.

The CDR3 nucleotides read TGTGCCAGCAGTCCGAGTTTCGGCCCAAGCTCCTACGAGCAGTACTTC. Translating gives CASSPSFGPSSYEQYF. V usage is TRBV27 and J usage is TRBJ2-7; D not certain. The CDR3 extends over 16 amino acids. The V gene lost 5 bases and the J gene lost 0 bases, with 17 bases spanning the gap. Germline V lookup: CDR1 MNHEY, CDR2 SMNVEV (reference sequence).

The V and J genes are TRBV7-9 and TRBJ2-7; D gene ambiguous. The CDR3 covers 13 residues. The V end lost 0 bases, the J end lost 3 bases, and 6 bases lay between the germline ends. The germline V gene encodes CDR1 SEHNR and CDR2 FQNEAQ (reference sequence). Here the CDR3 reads CASSLANLYEQYF. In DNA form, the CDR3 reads TGTGCCAGCAGCTTAGCGAACCTCTACGAGCAGTACTTC.

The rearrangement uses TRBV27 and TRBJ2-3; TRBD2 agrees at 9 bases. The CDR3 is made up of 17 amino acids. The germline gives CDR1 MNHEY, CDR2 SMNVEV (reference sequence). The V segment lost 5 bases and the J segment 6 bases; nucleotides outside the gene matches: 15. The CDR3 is CASSSWVSSGSDDTQYF. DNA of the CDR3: TGTGCCAGCAGTAGTTGGGTCAGTAGCGGGAGTGATGATACGCAGTATTTT.

This CDR3 is CASSPASGSLGEQYF. As DNA, the CDR3 is TGTGCCAGCAGCCCCGCTAGCGGGAGTCTTGGAGAGCAGTACTTC. V is TRBV11-2 and J is TRBJ2-7; TRBD2 aligns across 10 bases. The V gene's germline CDR1 is SGHAT and CDR2 FQNNGV. After removal of 5 bases from V and 7 bases from J, the junction contained 11 bases not matched to a gene. The CDR3 extends over 15 amino acids.

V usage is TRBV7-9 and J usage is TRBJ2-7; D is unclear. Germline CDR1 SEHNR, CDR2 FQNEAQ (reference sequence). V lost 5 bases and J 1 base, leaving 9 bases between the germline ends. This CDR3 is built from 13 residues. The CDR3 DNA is TGTGCCAGCAGCCCTTGGGAATCCTACGAGCAGTACTTC. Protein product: CASSPWESYEQYF. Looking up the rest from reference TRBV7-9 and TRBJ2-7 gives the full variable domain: DTGVSQNPRHKITKRGQNVTFRCDPISEHNRLYWYRQTLGQGPEFLTYFQNEAQLEKSRLLSDRFSAERPKGSFSTLEIQRTEQGDSAMYLCASSPWESYEQYFGPGTRLTVT.

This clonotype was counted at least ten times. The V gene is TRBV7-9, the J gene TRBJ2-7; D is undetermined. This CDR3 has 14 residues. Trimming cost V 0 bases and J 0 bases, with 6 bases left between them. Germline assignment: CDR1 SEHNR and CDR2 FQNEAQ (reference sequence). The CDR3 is CASSLAENSYEQYF. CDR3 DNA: TGTGCCAGCAGCTTAGCGGAGAACTCCTACGAGCAGTACTTC.

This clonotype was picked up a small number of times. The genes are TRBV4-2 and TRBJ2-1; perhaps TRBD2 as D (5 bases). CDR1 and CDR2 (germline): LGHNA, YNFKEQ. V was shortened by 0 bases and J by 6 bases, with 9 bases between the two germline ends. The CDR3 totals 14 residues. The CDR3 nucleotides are TGTGCCAGCAGCCAAGATCTAGCTCCCAATGAGCAGTTCTTC. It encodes CASSQDLAPNEQFF.

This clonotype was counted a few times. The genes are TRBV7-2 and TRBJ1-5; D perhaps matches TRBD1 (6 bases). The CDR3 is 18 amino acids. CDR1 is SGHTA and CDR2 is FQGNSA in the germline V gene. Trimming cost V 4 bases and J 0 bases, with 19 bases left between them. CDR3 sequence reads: CASSSPGRGGGSNQPQHF. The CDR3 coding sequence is TGTGCCAGCAGCTCCCCGGGCAGGGGAGGCGGTAGCAATCAGCCCCAGCATTTT.

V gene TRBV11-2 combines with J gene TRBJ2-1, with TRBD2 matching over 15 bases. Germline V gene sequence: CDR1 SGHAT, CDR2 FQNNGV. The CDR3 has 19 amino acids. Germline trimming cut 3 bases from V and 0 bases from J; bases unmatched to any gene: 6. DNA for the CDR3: TGTGCCAGCAGCTTGGGACTAGCGGGAGGAAAAGACTCCTACAATGAGCAGTTCTTC. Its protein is CASSLGLAGGKDSYNEQFF.

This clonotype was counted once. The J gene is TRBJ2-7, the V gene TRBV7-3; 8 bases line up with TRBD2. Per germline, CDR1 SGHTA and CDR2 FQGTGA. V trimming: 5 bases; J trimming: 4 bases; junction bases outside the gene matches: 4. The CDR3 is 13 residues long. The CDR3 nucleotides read TGTGCCAGCAGCCCGGGACTAGAGTACGAGCAGTACTTC. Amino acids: CASSPGLEYEQYF.

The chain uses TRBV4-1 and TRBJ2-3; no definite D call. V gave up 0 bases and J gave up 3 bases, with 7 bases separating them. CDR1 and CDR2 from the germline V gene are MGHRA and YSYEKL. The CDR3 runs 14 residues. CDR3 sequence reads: CASSQDPGTDTQYF. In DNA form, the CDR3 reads TGCGCCAGCAGCCAAGACCCCGGAACAGATACGCAGTATTTT.

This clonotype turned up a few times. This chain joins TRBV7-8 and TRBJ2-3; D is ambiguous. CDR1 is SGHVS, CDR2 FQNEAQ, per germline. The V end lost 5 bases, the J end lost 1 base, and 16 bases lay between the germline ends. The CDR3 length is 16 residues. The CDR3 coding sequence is TGTGCCAGCAGCCCCGGCCGGGCCCGAGGCACAGATACGCAGTATTTT. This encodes CASSPGRARGTDTQYF.

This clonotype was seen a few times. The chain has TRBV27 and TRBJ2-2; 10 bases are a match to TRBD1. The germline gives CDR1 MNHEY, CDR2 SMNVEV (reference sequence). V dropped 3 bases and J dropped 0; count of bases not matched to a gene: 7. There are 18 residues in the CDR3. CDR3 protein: CASSLRTGGLANTGELFF. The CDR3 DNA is TGTGCCAGCAGTTTGAGGACAGGGGGTTTGGCGAACACCGGGGAGCTGTTTTTT.

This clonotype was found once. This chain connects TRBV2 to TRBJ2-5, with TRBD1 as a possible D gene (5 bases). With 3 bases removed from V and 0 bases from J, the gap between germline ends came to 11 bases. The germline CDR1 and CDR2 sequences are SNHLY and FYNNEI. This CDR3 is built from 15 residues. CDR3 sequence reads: CASSEERTYQETQYF. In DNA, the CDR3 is TGTGCCAGCAGTGAGGAAAGGACATACCAAGAGACCCAGTACTTC. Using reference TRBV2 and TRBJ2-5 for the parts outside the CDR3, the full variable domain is EPEVTQTPSHQVTQMGQEVILRCVPISNHLYFYWYRQILGQKVEFLVSFYNNEISEKSEIFDDQFSVERPDGSNFTLKIRSTKLEDSAMYFCASSEERTYQETQYFGPGTRLLVL.

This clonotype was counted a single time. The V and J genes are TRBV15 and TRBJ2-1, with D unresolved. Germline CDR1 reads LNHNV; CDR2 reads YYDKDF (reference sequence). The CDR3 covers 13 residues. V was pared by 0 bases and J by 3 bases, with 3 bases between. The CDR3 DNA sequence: TGTGCCACCAGCAGAGAAAGCTACAATGAGCAGTTCTTC. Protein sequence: CATSRESYNEQFF. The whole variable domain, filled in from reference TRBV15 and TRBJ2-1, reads DAMVIQNPRYQVTQFGKPVTLSCSQTLNHNVMYWYQQKSSQAPKLLFHYYDKDFNNEADTPDNFQSRRPNTSFCFLDIRSPGLGDTAMYLCATSRESYNEQFFGPGTRLTVL.

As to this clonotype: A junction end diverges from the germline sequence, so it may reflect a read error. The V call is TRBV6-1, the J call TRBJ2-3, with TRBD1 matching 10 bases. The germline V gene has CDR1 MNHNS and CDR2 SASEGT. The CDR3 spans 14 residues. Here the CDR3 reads CASSWDRGTDRQYF. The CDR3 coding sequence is TGTGCCAGCAGTTGGGACAGGGGCACAGATAGGCAGTATTTT.

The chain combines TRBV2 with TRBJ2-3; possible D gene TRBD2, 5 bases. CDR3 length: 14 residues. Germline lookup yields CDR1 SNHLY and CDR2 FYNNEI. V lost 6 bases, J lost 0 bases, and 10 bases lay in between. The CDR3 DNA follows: TGTGCCAGCAGAGGCGGGCCCAGCACAGATACGCAGTATTTT. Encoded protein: CASRGGPSTDTQYF.

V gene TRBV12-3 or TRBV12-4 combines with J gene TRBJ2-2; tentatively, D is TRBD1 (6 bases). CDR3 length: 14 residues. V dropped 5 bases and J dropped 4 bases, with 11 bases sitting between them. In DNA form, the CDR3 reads TGTGCCAGCAGTGACAGGTTGGCCACCGGGGAGCTGTTTTTT. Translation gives CASSDRLATGELFF.

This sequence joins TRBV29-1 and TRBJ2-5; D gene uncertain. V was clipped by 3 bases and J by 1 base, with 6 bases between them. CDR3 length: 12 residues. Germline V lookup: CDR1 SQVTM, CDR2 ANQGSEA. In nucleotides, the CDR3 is TGCAGCGTTGAGGACCTCCAAGAGACCCAGTACTTC. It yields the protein CSVEDLQETQYF.